This T cell receptor (beta chain) came from a study of T cells in Graves' hyperthyroidism and ophthalmopathy. Points from the study as a whole: In simple terms, a model built on 13 V-J features told ophthalmopathy apart from stable hyperthyroidism. Blood also carried most thyroid clonotypes expanded above 0.001.

This clonotype has just a few counts. Antigen specificity is unknown. Its ends do not fully match the called genes, so a read error is possible. The TCR beta CDR3 regions underwent amplification using RNA transcripts as the source. The HTBI primer set served for first-round RT-PCR of the TCR CDR3. One entry per CDR3 protein results from TCRdb running MiXCR on the multiplex PCR reads. The table lists a few hundred thousand distinct CDR3 sequences, around 21% of them singletons. CDR1 is MDHEN and CDR2 is SYDVKM in the germline V gene. The CDR3 extends over 15 amino acids. Diagnostic assessment was based on clinical symptoms, serum thyroxine and TRAb, thyroid ultrasound and orbital computed tomography.

The gene calls are TRBV28 and TRBJ2-4; D is perhaps TRBD2 (6 bases). The sequence was collected from a man aged 18 to 30 with Graves' hyperthyroidism. The material sequenced was blood. The chain's CDR3 is CASSRLDIAKNIKYF. CDR3 bases: TGTGCCAGCAGTCGACTAGACATAGCCAAAAACATTAAGTACTTC.